This T cell receptor (beta chain) stems from a study of T cells in Graves' hyperthyroidism and ophthalmopathy. Germline V gives CDR1 SGHAT, CDR2 FQNNGV. V gave up 5 bases and J gave up 4 bases, with 12 bases separating them. This CDR3 comprises 13 residues. Aged 18 to 65, the patients had hyperthyroidism that was newly diagnosed and had lasted under 2 months. Around 9.8 ml fresh peripheral blood yielded the PBMCs. Amplification of TCR beta CDR3 regions used RNA as the template. Initially, a first-round RT-PCR of the TCR CDR3 employed the HTBI primer set. MiXCR, run by TCRdb on the multiplex PCR reads, gives a single entry per CDR3 protein. The sample lists under 400,000 distinct CDR3 sequences; 13% were seen once.

J is TRBJ2-7 and V is TRBV11-2; D call uncertain. The sequence was collected from a woman under 30 with Graves' hyperthyroidism. Input material: blood. The CDR3 DNA is TGTGCCAGCAGCCCCCTTCCGGGTTACGAGCAGTACTTC. Translated: CASSPLPGYEQYF.